This T cell receptor (beta chain) was retrieved from a study of blood T cell repertoires in COVID-19. Study-wide background: The United States, Italy and Spain were the sources of the acute and convalescent COVID-19 samples. Sources were T cells, B-cell-depleted T cells, or PBMCs; the material itself was cDNA or gDNA.

Here immunoSEQ multiplex PCR was the method, and the copy in TCRdb shows in-frame clones only, minus some. The sample consists of more than 200,000 clones, more than 85% of them appearing once. V lost 6 bases and J lost 4; bases outside the gene matches: 1. This CDR3 contains 12 residues. Germline V gives CDR1 MNHEY, CDR2 SVGAGI. Seattle enrolled patients during active infection and tracked them longitudinally. The rearrangement links TRBV6-5 to TRBJ2-5; 8 positions match TRBD1. The origin of this receptor is a woman aged 55 to 70 with COVID-19, enrolled during active disease. Material for sequencing was peripheral blood. The CDR3 loop is CASSRGRETQYF. CDR3 sequence (DNA): TGTGCCAGCAGCAGGGGGCGAGAGACCCAGTACTTC.